This TCR beta chain was sequenced in a study of beta chain features in type 1 diabetes. Study-wide background: No patient-donor differences in age, gender, total cells or subset yield.

General observations from the study: Still unanswered here is whether HLA type influences TCRB rearrangement.

Reverse transcribing all isolated RNA meant expressed TCRB transcripts were sequenced. The protocol was immunoSEQ multiplex PCR, while the TCRdb copy is restricted to in-frame clones and leaves out a portion. The table shows 200,000 to 250,000 clones, with approximately 11% occurring only once. The V and J ends lost 5 bases and 8 bases respectively, with 22 bases between them. Germline CDR1 reads SQVTM; CDR2 reads ANQGSEA. The CDR3 loop spans 15 amino acids. It was via CD45RO/CCR7/CD25/CD127/CD95/CD27 that CD4+ naive, central memory, regulatory and stem cell-like memory cells were sorted. In its sample, this clone was seen a few times. The antigen remains unidentified.

Sequences were obtained from central memory CD4+ T cells from blood. The rearrangement links TRBV29-1 to TRBJ2-1; a possible D gene is TRBD2 (5 bases). This receptor was taken from a man aged 18 to 29 in good health. The CDR3 DNA reads TGCAGCGTTTCGGGGTCCGATGGGAGTGAGGATGAGCAGTTCTTC. Protein: CSVSGSDGSEDEQFF.